Below, 10 T cell receptor beta chains from the same sample are listed, as sequenced in a study of CD8 T cells in Susac syndrome. Random hexamers primed reverse transcription of 0.5 to 1 ug RNA. One entry per CDR3 protein results from TCRdb running MiXCR on the immunoSEQ multiplex PCR reads. The sample comprises around 130,000 distinct CDR3 sequences, roughly 92% of which are singletons, and roughly 0.092% rests with the top ten. Sequenced sample: CD4+ T cells from PBMCs. Source of these receptors: a human donor in good health.

This chain links TRBV5-1 with TRBJ1-6; TRBD1 agrees at 11 bases. Germline CDR1 and CDR2: SGHRS and YFSETQ. Trimming removed 1 base from V and 8 bases from J; junction bases left unmatched: 5. The CDR3 is 16 amino acids. CDR3 nucleotide sequence: TGCGCCAGCAGCTTGATTCCGGGACAGGGGGATTCACCCCTCCACTTT. It yields the protein CASSLIPGQGDSPLHF.

The chain combines TRBV9 with TRBJ1-4, with 7 positions matching TRBD1. The CDR3 extends over 17 amino acids. Germline V gene data show CDR1 as SGDLS and CDR2 as YYNGEE. The junction had 16 bases not matched to a gene; V was cut back by 4 bases and J by 7 bases. CDR3 coding DNA: TGTGCCAGCAGCCCCCGACAGATCCAGGGGGGAGGTGAAAAACTGTTTTTT. Its protein product is CASSPRQIQGGGEKLFF.

This chain joins TRBV7-9 and TRBJ2-3; TRBD1 matches at 8 bases. V lost 1 base to trimming and J lost 0 bases; unmatched junction nucleotides: 12. From germline, CDR1 is SEHNR and CDR2 FQNEAQ (reference sequence). The length of the CDR3 is 19 residues. The CDR3 bases are TGTGCCAGCAGCTTAGAACGCAGGGGGCGGATTTCTAGCACAGATACGCAGTATTTT. Amino acid sequence: CASSLERRGRISSTDTQYF. Full variable domain (rest looked up from reference TRBV7-9 and TRBJ2-3): DTGVSQNPRHKITKRGQNVTFRCDPISEHNRLYWYRQTLGQGPEFLTYFQNEAQLEKSRLLSDRFSAERPKGSFSTLEIQRTEQGDSAMYLCASSLERRGRISSTDTQYFGPGTRLTVL.

J is TRBJ2-2 and V is TRBV14; tentatively, D is TRBD1 (5 bases). This CDR3 spans 13 amino acids. CDR1 and CDR2 from the germline V gene are SGHDN and FVKESK. V gave up 2 bases and J gave up 5 bases, with 6 bases separating them. The CDR3 DNA is TGTGCCAGCAGCCAATCAGGGACCGGGGAGCTGTTTTTT. Protein sequence: CASSQSGTGELFF. The complete variable domain, with remaining parts taken from reference TRBV14 and TRBJ2-2, reads EAGVTQFPSHSVIEKGQTVTLRCDPISGHDNLYWYRRVMGKEIKFLLHFVKESKQDESGMPNNRFLAERTGGTYSTLKVQPAELEDSGVYFCASSQSGTGELFFGEGSRLTVL.

The CDR3 reads CASSQGSGTYEQYF. In nucleotides, the CDR3 is TGTGCCAGCAGTCAAGGTTCGGGGACCTACGAGCAGTACTTC. The V gene is TRBV12-3 or TRBV12-4, the J gene TRBJ2-7, with D possibly matching TRBD2 (5 bases). Deletions cut 5 bases from V and 2 bases from J, with 13 bases between. The CDR3 consists of 14 residues.

This chain joins TRBV30 and TRBJ1-5; D unclear. The germline CDR1 and CDR2 sequences are GTSNPN and SVGIG (reference sequence). This CDR3 region has 15 residues. Trimming left V 0 bases short and J 5 bases short, with 14 bases between. CDR3 DNA: TGTGCCTGGAGTGTAGGCGCAGCTGTAGATCAGCCCCAGCATTTT. It translates to CAWSVGAAVDQPQHF.

V is TRBV30 and J is TRBJ2-6, with a tentative D call TRBD1 (6 bases). From germline, CDR1 is GTSNPN and CDR2 SVGIG (reference sequence). V was shortened by 5 bases and J by 0 bases, with 26 bases between the two germline ends. The CDR3 covers 20 residues. The DNA of the CDR3 is TGTGCCTGGGGGAAACCGGACAGAGGGTTTTACGGCTCTGGGGCCAACGTCCTGACTTTC. Amino acid sequence: CAWGKPDRGFYGSGANVLTF.

The chain is built from TRBV10-3 and TRBJ2-2; 14 bases match TRBD2. Germline CDR1 and CDR2: ENHRY and SYGVKD. V lost 8 bases and J lost 8; bases outside the gene matches: 10. The CDR3 length is 16 residues. The CDR3 nucleotides are TGTGCCATCGGGACTAGCGGGAGTTCTGAGGCGGGGGAGCTGTTTTTT. Its protein product is CAIGTSGSSEAGELFF.

This chain joins TRBV18 and TRBJ2-5, with TRBD2 identical over 9 bases. Germline V gene sequence: CDR1 KGHSH, CDR2 LQKENI. This CDR3 region has 16 residues. Germline trimming cut 4 bases from V and 3 bases from J; bases unmatched to any gene: 9. CDR3 DNA sequence: TGTGCCAGCTCACTTGGACTAGCGACATCCGAAGAGACCCAGTACTTC. Protein product: CASSLGLATSEETQYF.

The V gene is TRBV6-2 or TRBV6-3, the J gene TRBJ2-3, with 7 bases aligning to TRBD1. Germline-derived CDR1 and CDR2 are MNHEY and SVGEGT. CDR3 length equals 16 residues. Trimming removed 4 bases from V and 2 bases from J; junction bases left unmatched: 9. The CDR3: CASSFDRAPSTDTQYF. The CDR3 coding sequence is TGTGCCAGCAGTTTCGACAGGGCTCCTTCCACAGATACGCAGTATTTT.